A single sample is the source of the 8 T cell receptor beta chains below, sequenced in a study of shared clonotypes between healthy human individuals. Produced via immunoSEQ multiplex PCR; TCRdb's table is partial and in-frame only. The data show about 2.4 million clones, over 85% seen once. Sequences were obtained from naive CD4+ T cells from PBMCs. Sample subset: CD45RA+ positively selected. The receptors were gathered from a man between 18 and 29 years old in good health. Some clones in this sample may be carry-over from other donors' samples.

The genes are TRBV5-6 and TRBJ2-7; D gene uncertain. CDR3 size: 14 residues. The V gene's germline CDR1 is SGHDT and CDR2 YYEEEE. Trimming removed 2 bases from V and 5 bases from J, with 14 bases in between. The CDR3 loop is CASSFLVVSHEQYF. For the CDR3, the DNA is TGTGCCAGCAGCTTTCTTGTCGTATCCCACGAGCAGTACTTC.

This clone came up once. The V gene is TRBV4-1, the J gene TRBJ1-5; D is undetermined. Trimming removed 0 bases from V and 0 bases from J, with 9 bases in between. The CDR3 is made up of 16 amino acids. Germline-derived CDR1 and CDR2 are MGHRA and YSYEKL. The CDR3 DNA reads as TGCGCCAGCAGCCAAGAGGGGTTGGGTAGCAATCAGCCCCAGCATTTT. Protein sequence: CASSQEGLGSNQPQHF.

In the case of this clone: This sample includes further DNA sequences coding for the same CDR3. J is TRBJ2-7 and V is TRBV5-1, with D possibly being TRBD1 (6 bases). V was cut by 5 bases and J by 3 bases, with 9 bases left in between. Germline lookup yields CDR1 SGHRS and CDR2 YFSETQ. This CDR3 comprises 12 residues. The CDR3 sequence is CASSLGGYEQYF. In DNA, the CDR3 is TGCGCCAGCAGTTTAGGGGGCTACGAGCAGTACTTC.

CDR3 sequence reads: CASSRGTSGSRSYNEQFF. CDR3 nucleotides: TGCGCCAGCAGCCGCGGGACTAGCGGGTCGAGGTCCTACAATGAGCAGTTCTTC. The genes are TRBV5-1 and TRBJ2-1; TRBD2 aligns across 12 bases. V lost 4 bases, J lost 1 base, and 9 bases stayed unmatched. Germline V gene sequence: CDR1 SGHRS, CDR2 YFSETQ. The CDR3 is 18 amino acids.

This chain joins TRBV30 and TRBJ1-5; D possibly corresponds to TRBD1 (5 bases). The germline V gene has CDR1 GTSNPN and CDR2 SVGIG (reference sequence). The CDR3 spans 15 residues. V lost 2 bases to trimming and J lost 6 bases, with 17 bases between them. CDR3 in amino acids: CAWSIKGTSSQPQHF. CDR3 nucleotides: TGTGCCTGGAGTATCAAAGGGACCTCAAGTCAGCCCCAGCATTTT.

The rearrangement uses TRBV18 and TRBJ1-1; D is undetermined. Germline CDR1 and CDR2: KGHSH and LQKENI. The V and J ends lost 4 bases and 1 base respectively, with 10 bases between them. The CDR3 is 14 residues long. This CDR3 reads CASSLTGRNTEAFF. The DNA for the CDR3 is TGTGCCAGCTCACTTACGGGTAGGAACACTGAAGCTTTCTTT.

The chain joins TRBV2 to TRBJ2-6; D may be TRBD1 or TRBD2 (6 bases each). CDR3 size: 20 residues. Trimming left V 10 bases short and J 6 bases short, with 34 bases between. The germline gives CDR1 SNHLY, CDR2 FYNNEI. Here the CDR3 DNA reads TGTGCCATCCGCGAGGGTGGGGGGCCGAATTCCTTCTCTAAGGCCAACGTCCTGACTTTC. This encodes CAIREGGGPNSFSKANVLTF.

The CDR3 is CASSETGRVSGYTF. As DNA, the CDR3 is TGTGCCAGCAGTGAAACGGGACGGGTCTCTGGCTACACCTTC. V and J are TRBV25-1 and TRBJ1-2; maybe TRBD1 (5 bases). Germline V gives CDR1 MGHDK, CDR2 SYGVNS. CDR3 length equals 14 residues. Trimming pared 2 bases from V and 7 bases from J, leaving 14 bases between.